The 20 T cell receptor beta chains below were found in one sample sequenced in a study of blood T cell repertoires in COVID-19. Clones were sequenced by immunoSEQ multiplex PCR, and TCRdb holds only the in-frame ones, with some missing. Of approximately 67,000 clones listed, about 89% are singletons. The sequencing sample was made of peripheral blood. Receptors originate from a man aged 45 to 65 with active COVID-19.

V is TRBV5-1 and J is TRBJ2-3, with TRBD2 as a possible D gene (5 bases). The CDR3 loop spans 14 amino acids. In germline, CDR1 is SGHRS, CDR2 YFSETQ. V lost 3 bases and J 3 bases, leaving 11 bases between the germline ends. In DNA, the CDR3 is TGCGCCAGCAGCTGGAAGGACTTTACAGATACGCAGTATTTT. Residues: CASSWKDFTDTQYF.

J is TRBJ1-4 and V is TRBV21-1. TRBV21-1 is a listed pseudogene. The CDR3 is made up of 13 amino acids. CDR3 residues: CASVRATNEKLFF. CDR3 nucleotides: TGTGCCAGCGTACGAGCAACTAATGAAAAACTGTTTTTT.

The CDR3 protein is CASSLRTGTGTDTQYF. The CDR3 region has the DNA TGTGCCAGCAGCTTACGGACAGGCACTGGCACAGATACGCAGTATTTT. This chain links TRBV7-9 with TRBJ2-3, with TRBD1 matching 7 bases. Germline V gives CDR1 SEHNR, CDR2 FQNEAQ (reference sequence). Unmatched junction bases numbered 6, after V lost 2 bases and J lost 1 base. This CDR3 is 16 amino acids long.

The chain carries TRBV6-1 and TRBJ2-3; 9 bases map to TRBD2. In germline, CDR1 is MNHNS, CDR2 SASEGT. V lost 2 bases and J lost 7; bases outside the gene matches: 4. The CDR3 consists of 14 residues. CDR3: CASSELAGRNTQYF. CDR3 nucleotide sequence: TGTGCCAGCAGTGAACTAGCGGGACGGAATACGCAGTATTTT.

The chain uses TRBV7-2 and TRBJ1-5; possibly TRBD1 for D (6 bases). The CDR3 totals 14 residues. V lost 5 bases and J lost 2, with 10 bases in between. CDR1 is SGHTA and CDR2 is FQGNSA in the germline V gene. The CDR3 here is CASSGGGGNQPQHF. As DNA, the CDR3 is TGTGCCAGCAGCGGGGGCGGTGGCAATCAGCCCCAGCATTTT.

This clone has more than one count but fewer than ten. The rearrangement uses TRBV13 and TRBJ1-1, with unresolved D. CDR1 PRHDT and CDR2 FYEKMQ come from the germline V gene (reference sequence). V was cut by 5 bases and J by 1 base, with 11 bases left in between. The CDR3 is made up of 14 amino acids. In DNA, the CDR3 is TGTGCCAGCAGCCTCTCCAAAGCGAACACTGAAGCTTTCTTT. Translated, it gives CASSLSKANTEAFF.

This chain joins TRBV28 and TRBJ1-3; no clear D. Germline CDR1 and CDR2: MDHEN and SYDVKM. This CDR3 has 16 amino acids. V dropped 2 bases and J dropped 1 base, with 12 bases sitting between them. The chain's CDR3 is CASSLHGEGSGNTIYF. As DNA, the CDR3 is TGTGCCAGCAGTTTACATGGGGAGGGATCTGGAAACACCATATATTTT.

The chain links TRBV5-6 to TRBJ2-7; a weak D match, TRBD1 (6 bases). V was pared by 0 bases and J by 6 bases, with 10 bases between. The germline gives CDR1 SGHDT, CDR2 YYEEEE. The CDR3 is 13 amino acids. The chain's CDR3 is CASSLGGLREQYF. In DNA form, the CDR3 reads TGTGCCAGCAGCTTGGGGGGGCTCCGCGAGCAGTACTTC.

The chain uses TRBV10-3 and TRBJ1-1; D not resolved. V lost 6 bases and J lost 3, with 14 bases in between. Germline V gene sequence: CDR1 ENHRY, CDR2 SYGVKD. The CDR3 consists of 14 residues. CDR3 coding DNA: TGTGCCATCAGCAAAAGACACGAATACACTGAAGCTTTCTTT. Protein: CAISKRHEYTEAFF.

As DNA, the CDR3 is TGTGCCAGCAGGTTCGGACTAGCGTCTAACTACGAGCAGTACTTC. The encoded protein is CASRFGLASNYEQYF. The chain combines TRBV6-5 with TRBJ2-7; 9 nucleotides agree with TRBD2. CDR1 is MNHEY, CDR2 SVGAGI, per germline. J was trimmed by 3 bases and V by 6 bases; bases with no gene match: 9. The length of the CDR3 is 15 residues.

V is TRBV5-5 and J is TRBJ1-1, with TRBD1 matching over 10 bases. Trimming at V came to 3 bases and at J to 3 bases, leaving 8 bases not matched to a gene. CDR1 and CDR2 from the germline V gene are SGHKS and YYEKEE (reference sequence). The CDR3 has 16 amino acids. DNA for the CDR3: TGTGCCAGCAGCTCCCTCCGGGACAGGGGATACACTGAAGCTTTCTTT. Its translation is CASSSLRDRGYTEAFF.

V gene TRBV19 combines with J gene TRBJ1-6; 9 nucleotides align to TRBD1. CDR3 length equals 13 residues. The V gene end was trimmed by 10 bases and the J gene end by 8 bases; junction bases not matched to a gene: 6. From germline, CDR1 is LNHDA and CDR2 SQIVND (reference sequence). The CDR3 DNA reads TGTGCCACCGGGGGACAGGGTTATTCACCCCTCCACTTT. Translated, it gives CATGGQGYSPLHF.

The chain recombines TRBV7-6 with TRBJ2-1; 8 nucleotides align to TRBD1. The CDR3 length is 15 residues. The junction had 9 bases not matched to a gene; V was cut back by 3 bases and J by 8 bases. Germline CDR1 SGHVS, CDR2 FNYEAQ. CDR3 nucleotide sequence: TGTGCCAGCAGCTTCCGGCAAGACAGGGGATATGAGCAGTTCTTC. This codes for CASSFRQDRGYEQFF. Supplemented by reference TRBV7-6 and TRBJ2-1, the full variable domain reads GAGVSQSPRYKVTKRGQDVALRCDPISGHVSLYWYRQALGQGPEFLTYFNYEAQQDKSGLPNDRFSAERPEGSISTLTIQRTEQRDSAMYRCASSFRQDRGYEQFFGPGTRLTVL.

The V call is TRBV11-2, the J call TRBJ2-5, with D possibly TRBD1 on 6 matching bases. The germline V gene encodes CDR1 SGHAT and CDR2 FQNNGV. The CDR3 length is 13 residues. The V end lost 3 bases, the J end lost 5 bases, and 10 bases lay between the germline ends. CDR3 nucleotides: TGTGCCAGCAGCTTGGGACATAGGGAGACCCAGTACTTC. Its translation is CASSLGHRETQYF.

The CDR3, as DNA: TGTGCCACCCGAGCGCAGAGCTCTGGGGCCAACGTCCTGACTTTC. This encodes CATRAQSSGANVLTF. This chain joins TRBV25-1 and TRBJ2-6; D remains ambiguous. Between the trimmed V and J ends, which lost 10 bases and 0 bases, there was a span of 13 bases. This CDR3 comprises 15 residues. Germline-derived CDR1 and CDR2 are MGHDK and SYGVNS.

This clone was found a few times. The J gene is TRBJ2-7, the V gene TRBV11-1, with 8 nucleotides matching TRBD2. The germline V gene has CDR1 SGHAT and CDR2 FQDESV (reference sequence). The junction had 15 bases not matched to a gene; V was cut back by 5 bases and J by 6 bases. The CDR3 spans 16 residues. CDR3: CASSRPSGSLLLEQYF. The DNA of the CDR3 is TGTGCCAGCAGCCGTCCCAGCGGGAGTCTTCTACTCGAGCAGTACTTC.

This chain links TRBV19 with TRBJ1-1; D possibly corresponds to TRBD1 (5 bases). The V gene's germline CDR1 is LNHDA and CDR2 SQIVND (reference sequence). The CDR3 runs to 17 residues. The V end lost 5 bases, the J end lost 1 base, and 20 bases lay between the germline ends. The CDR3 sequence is CASSPTPRDSTNTEAFF. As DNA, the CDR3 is TGTGCCAGTAGTCCAACTCCACGTGACAGTACGAACACTGAAGCTTTCTTT.

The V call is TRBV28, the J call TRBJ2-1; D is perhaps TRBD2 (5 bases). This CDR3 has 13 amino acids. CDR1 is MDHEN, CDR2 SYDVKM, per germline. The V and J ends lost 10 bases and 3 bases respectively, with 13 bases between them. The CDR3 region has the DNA TGTGCCACGAACGGAGGCCACTACAATGAGCAGTTCTTC. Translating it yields CATNGGHYNEQFF.

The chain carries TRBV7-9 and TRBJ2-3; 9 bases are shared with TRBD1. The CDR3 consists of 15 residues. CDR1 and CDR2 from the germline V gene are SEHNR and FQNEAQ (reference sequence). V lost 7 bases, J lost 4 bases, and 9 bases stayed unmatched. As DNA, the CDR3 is TGTGCCAGCACCGACGGGGACAGGGTTTCAGATACGCAGTATTTT. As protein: CASTDGDRVSDTQYF.

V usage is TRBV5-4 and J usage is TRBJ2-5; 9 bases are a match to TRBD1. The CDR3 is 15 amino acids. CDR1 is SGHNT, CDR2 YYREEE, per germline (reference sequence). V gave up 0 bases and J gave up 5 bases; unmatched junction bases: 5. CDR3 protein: CASSLAQGARETQYF. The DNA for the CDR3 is TGTGCCAGCAGCTTGGCACAGGGGGCTCGGGAGACCCAGTACTTC.